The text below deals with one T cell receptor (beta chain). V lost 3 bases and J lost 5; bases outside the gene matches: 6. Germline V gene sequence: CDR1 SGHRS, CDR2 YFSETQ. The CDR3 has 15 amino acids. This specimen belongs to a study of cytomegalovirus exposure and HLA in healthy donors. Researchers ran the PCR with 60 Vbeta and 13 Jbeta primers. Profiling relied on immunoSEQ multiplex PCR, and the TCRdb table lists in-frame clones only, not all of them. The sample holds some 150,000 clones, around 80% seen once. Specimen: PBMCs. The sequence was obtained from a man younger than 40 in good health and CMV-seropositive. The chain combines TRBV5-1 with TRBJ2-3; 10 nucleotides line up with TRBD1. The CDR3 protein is CASSSGQGVGDTQYF. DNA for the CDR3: TGCGCCAGCAGCTCCGGACAGGGGGTGGGAGATACGCAGTATTTT. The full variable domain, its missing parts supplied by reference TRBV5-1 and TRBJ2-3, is KAGVTQTPRYLIKTRGQQVTLSCSPISGHRSVSWYQQTPGQGLQFLFEYFSETQRNKGNFPGRFSGRQFSNSRSEMNVSTLELGDSALYLCASSSGQGVGDTQYFGPGTRLTVL.